A selection of T cell receptor beta chains follows, all from one sample in a study of identical twins. TCRdb re-derived calls from the 5' RACE reads in MiXCR, one entry per CDR3 protein. This sample has 650,000 to 800,000 distinct CDR3 sequences; 8.6% occur once, and the top ten carry around 0.98%. This sample also belongs to another study, concerning yellow fever vaccine responses in identical twins.

Sequencing input: PBMCs. These receptors all stem from a woman between 18 and 30 years old in good health. Each CDR3 is given with its conserved first and last residue. D genes are given only for firm matches. Part of the rows lack a size; the others show once, few, many or a class for expanded clones.

size: many
V: TRBV12-3/TRBV12-4
J: TRBJ2-7
length: 12
D: NA
CDR3: CAIQNNRDEQYF
DNA: TGTGCCATTCAAAACAACAGGGACGAGCAGTACTTC

size: NA
V: TRBV7-3
J: TRBJ2-2
length: 17
D: TRBD2
CDR3: CASSPRGSGVNTGELFF
DNA: TGTGCCAGCAGCCCGAGGGGTAGCGGGGTGAACACCGGGGAGCTGTTTTTT

size: many
V: TRBV10-3
J: TRBJ2-7
length: 14
D: TRBD1
CDR3: CAISGTGDQSEQYF
DNA: TGTGCCATCAGTGGGACAGGGGATCAGAGCGAGCAGTACTTC

size: many
V: TRBV5-1
J: TRBJ2-2
length: 14
D: NA
CDR3: CASSLTGNTGELFF
DNA: TGCGCCAGCAGCTTGACAGGGAACACCGGGGAGCTGTTTTTT

size: many
V: TRBV27
J: TRBJ2-5
length: 15
D: TRBD1
CDR3: CASSLWGTVRETQYF
DNA: TGTGCCAGCAGTTTATGGGGGACAGTACGAGAGACCCAGTACTTC

size: NA
V: TRBV20-1
J: TRBJ2-2
length: 17
D: TRBD2
CDR3: CSATGTSGGGSTGELFF
DNA: TGCAGTGCTACCGGGACTAGCGGGGGAGGGTCGACCGGGGAGCTGTTTTTT

size: many
V: TRBV3-1
J: TRBJ1-6
length: 13
D: NA
CDR3: CASRRDYNSPLHF
DNA: TGTGCCAGCAGAAGGGACTATAATTCACCCCTCCACTTT

size: few
V: TRBV4-2
J: TRBJ2-3
length: 17
D: TRBD2
CDR3: CASSRITSGGGADTQYF
DNA: TGTGCCAGCAGCCGCATTACTAGCGGGGGAGGGGCAGATACGCAGTATTTT

size: NA
V: TRBV25-1
J: TRBJ2-2
length: 15
D: TRBD2
CDR3: CASSELAGVTGELFF
DNA: TGTGCCAGCAGTGAACTAGCGGGAGTCACCGGGGAGCTGTTTTTT

size: few
V: TRBV3-1
J: TRBJ1-1
length: 14
D: NA
CDR3: CASSQEWQNTEAFF
DNA: TGTGCCAGCAGCCAAGAGTGGCAGAACACTGAAGCTTTCTTT